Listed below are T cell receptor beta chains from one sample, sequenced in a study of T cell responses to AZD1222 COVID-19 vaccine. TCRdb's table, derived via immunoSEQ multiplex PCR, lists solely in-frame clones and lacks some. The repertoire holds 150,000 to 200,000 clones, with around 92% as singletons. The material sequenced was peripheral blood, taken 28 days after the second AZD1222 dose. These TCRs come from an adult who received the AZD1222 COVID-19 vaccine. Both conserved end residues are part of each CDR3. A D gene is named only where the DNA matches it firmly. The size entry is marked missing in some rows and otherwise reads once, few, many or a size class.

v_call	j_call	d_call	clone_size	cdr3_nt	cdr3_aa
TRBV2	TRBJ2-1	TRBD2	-	TGTGCCAGCAGCGCTTGGACTAGCGGCAATGAGCAGTTCTTC	CASSAWTSGNEQFF
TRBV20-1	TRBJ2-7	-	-	TGCAGTGGGAAAGGGACCTACGAGCAGTACTTC	CSGKGTYEQYF
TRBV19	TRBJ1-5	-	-	TGTGCCAGTAGCCCGAGGATGAATTCCCAGCATTTT	CASSPRMNSQHF
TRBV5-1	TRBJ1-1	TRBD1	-	TGCGCCAGCAGCTTTACGGGACAGGGCCTTGAAGCTTTCTTT	CASSFTGQGLEAFF
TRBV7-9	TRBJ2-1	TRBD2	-	TGTGCCAGCAGCTTAATGACTAGCGACAATGAGCAGTTCTTC	CASSLMTSDNEQFF
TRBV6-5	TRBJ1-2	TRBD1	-	TGTGCCAGCAGTCTCGACAGGGTGGGAGCCTATGGCTACACCTTC	CASSLDRVGAYGYTF
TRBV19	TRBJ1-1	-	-	TGTGCCAGTAGTATAGCAAGGGACCGAAGCGACACTGAAGCTTTCTTT	CASSIARDRSDTEAFF
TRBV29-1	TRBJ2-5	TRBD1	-	TGCAGCTCTAGGACAGGGGGAGAGGAGACCCAGTACTTC	CSSRTGGEETQYF
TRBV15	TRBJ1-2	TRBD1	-	TGTGCCACCAGCGGGGACAGGGATCGTTATGGCTACACCTTC	CATSGDRDRYGYTF
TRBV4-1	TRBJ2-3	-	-	TGCGCCAGCAGCCATCCTTCCCTCAAACTCGCTTCTAGCACAGATACGCAGTATTTT	CASSHPSLKLASSTDTQYF
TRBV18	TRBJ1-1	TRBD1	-	TGTGCCAGCTCAGAGGACAGGGTGGCCACTGAAGCTTTCTTT	CASSEDRVATEAFF
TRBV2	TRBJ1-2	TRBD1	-	TGTGCCAGCAGTGGTGTGCCTAAGCGAGGGGGCCTCAACACCTTC	CASSGVPKRGGLNTF
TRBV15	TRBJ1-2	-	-	TGTGCCACCAGCAGCAGGGCGTGGAAGGGGGGCTACACCTTC	CATSSRAWKGGYTF
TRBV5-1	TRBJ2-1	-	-	TGCGCCAGCAGCCCTGCGAGGGCCTACAATGAGCAGTTCTTC	CASSPARAYNEQFF
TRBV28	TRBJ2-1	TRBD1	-	TGTGCCACCCGACCGGACAGGAGCCTTAGACGGGACTCCTACAATGAGCAGTTCTTC	CATRPDRSLRRDSYNEQFF
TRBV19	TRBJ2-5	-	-	TGTGCCAGTAGTGCGACGGTGAGTTACGAGACCCAGTACTTC	CASSATVSYETQYF
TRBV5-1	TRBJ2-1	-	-	TGCGCCAGCAGTAAAGACGGAAGCTCCTACAATGAGCAGTTCTTC	CASSKDGSSYNEQFF
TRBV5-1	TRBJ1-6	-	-	TGCGCCAGCAGCTTGTACCAGGCCGACAATTCACCCCTCCACTTT	CASSLYQADNSPLHF
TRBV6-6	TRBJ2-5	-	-	TGTGCCAGCAGTTACGGGGGGGCGGGAGAGACCCAGTACTTC	CASSYGGAGETQYF
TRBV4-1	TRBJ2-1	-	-	TGCGCCAGCAGCCAAGACGGAAGGGAGTTCTTC	CASSQDGREFF
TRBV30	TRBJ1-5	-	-	TGTGCCTGGAGTGTGGCGGGGGCGGGTAGCAATCAGCCCCAGCATTTT	CAWSVAGAGSNQPQHF
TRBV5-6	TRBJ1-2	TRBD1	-	TGTGCCAGCAGCTTGGTGGACAGGGGAGTTTATGGCTACACCTTC	CASSLVDRGVYGYTF
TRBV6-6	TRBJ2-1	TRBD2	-	TGTGCCAGCAGTATACTGAGCGGGACCTACAATGAGCAGTTCTTC	CASSILSGTYNEQFF
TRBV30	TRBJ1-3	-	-	TGTGCCTGGAGGGGGCCTGGAAACACCATATATTTT	CAWRGPGNTIYF
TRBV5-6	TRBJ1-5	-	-	TGTGCCAGCAGCTTGGCTGGGGGGAGCAATCAGCCCCAGCATTTT	CASSLAGGSNQPQHF
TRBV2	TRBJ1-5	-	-	TGTGCCAGCAGTGTACAAACAGGGTTCAATCAGCCCCAGCATTTT	CASSVQTGFNQPQHF
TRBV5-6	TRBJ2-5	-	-	TGTGCCAGCAGCTTTGGTGGGCTAGGGGTCCAGGCAGAGACCCAGTACTTC	CASSFGGLGVQAETQYF
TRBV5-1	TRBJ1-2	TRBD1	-	TGCGCCAGCAGCCCCGGGACAGGACTTAACTATGGCTACACCTTC	CASSPGTGLNYGYTF
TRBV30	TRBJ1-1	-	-	TGTGCCTGGAGTGTTCAACTGGGGAACGCTTTCTTT	CAWSVQLGNAFF
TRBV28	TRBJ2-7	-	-	TGTGCCAGCAGTCCTCCCGCGCTGTACTCCTACGAGCAGTACTTC	CASSPPALYSYEQYF
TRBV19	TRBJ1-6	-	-	TGTGCCAGTAGTATAGAAACAGGGTCACCCCTCCACTTT	CASSIETGSPLHF
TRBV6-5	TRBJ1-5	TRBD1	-	TGTGCCAGCAGTTTCGGACAGGGCGGTCAGCCCCAGCATTTT	CASSFGQGGQPQHF
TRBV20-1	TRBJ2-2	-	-	TGCAGTGCTAGTGACCAGGCGAACACCGGGGAGCTGTTTTTT	CSASDQANTGELFF
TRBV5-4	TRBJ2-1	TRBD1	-	TGTGCCAGCAGCTCCACGGGACAGGGTCCCAGGGAGCAGTTCTTC	CASSSTGQGPREQFF
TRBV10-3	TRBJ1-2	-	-	TGTGCCATCAGTGAGTTCGGTCAGGCTACCTATGGCTACACCTTC	CAISEFGQATYGYTF
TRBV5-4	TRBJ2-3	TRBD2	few	TGTGCCAGCTCTCCGGCGGGAGGGCCGGTAGATACGCAGTATTTT	CASSPAGGPVDTQYF
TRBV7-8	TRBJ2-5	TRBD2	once	TGTGCCAGCAGCCTTCAGAGCGGGAACCCTGGAGAGACCCAGTACTTC	CASSLQSGNPGETQYF
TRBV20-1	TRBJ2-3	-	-	TGCAGTGCTAAGCCAGATACGCAGTATTTT	CSAKPDTQYF
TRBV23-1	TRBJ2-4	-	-	TGCGCCAGCAGTCAATCGGTACGGGCTTCTTCTAAAAACATTCAGTACTTC	CASSQSVRASSKNIQYF
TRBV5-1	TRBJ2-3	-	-	TGCGCCAGCAGCTTGGAGCTCGGACGGGCTACGCAGTATTTT	CASSLELGRATQYF